The 5 T cell receptor beta chains reported below all come from one sample, sequenced in a study of blood T cell repertoires in COVID-19. Sequencing used immunoSEQ multiplex PCR; TCRdb keeps in-frame clones, though not all of them. The data contain around 200,000 clones, approximately 85% of them seen just once; the ten biggest clones take up around 6%. Sequences were obtained from PBMCs or T cells enriched from blood (not recorded which). The receptors were sampled from a man aged 40-50 years with acute COVID-19.

The rearrangement joins TRBV5-6 to TRBJ1-2, with 7 nucleotides matching TRBD1. The V gene's germline CDR1 is SGHDT and CDR2 YYEEEE. The CDR3 covers 14 residues. Trimming cost V 7 bases and J 4 bases; bases outside gene matches: 10. CDR3 amino acids: CASRDSSRAYGYTF. The CDR3 DNA reads TGTGCCAGCCGGGACAGCTCACGGGCCTATGGCTACACCTTC.

The CDR3 loop reads CASRNPGQNNEKLFF. The CDR3 DNA follows: TGCGCCAGCAGAAACCCGGGACAGAATAATGAAAAACTGTTTTTT. The gene calls are TRBV4-1 and TRBJ1-4; TRBD1 aligns across 7 bases. Germline V lookup: CDR1 MGHRA, CDR2 YSYEKL. This CDR3 contains 15 residues. With 6 bases clipped from V and 4 bases from J, the junction kept 8 bases outside the gene matches.

The V gene is TRBV9, the J gene TRBJ1-1, with TRBD1 matching 9 bases. V trimming: 5 bases; J trimming: 1 base; junction bases outside the gene matches: 12. The CDR3 covers 17 residues. Germline CDR1 and CDR2: SGDLS and YYNGEE. CDR3 in amino acids: CASSDLPGQGSNTEAFF. CDR3 nucleotides: TGTGCCAGCAGTGATCTTCCGGGACAGGGTTCGAACACTGAAGCTTTCTTT. The variable domain in full, completed from reference TRBV9 and TRBJ1-1, reads DSGVTQTPKHLITATGQRVTLRCSPRSGDLSVYWYQQSLDQGLQFLIQYYNGEERAKGNILERFSAQQFPDLHSELNLSSLELGDSALYFCASSDLPGQGSNTEAFFGQGTRLTVV.

V usage is TRBV7-2 and J usage is TRBJ1-1, with D hard to call. This CDR3 spans 16 amino acids. Germline CDR1 reads SGHTA; CDR2 reads FQGNSA. The germline V and J ends were trimmed by 5 bases and 0 bases, with 16 bases remaining between them. CDR3 DNA sequence: TGTGCCAGCAGCCCGCCCATTGGAGGGCTGAACACTGAAGCTTTCTTT. Encoded protein: CASSPPIGGLNTEAFF.

The chain combines TRBV5-1 with TRBJ2-1; D may be TRBD1 (5 bases). The CDR3 totals 13 residues. Germline V gives CDR1 SGHRS, CDR2 YFSETQ. V lost 4 bases and J 5 bases, leaving 10 bases between the germline ends. The CDR3 region is CASSITGNNEQFF. As DNA, the CDR3 is TGCGCCAGCAGCATTACAGGTAACAATGAGCAGTTCTTC.